This T cell receptor (beta chain) derives from a study of cytomegalovirus exposure and HLA in healthy donors. The V end was cut by 4 bases, the J end by 5 bases, with 11 bases between. Per germline, CDR1 SGHAT and CDR2 FQNNGV. This CDR3 spans 13 amino acids. PCR employed 60 Vbeta and 13 Jbeta primers. Sequenced by immunoSEQ multiplex PCR; TCRdb stores in-frame clones only, minus some. The sample records some 150,000 clones, roughly 80% being singletons. The chain links TRBV11-2 to TRBJ1-1; unclear D gene. The sequenced sample consisted of PBMCs. This receptor was obtained from a female donor in good health and CMV-seronegative. As DNA, the CDR3 is TGTGCCAGCAGCTCCCAGCCGGGGACTGAAGCTTTCTTT. Translating it yields CASSSQPGTEAFF. Filled out from reference TRBV11-2 and TRBJ1-1, the complete variable domain reads EAGVAQSPRYKIIEKRQSVAFWCNPISGHATLYWYQQILGQGPKLLIQFQNNGVVDDSQLPKDRFSAERLKGVDSTLKIQPAKLEDSAVYLCASSSQPGTEAFFGQGTRLTVV.